This passage covers 17 T cell receptor beta chains from one sample sequenced in a study of T cell changes during pregnancy in multiple sclerosis. This table comes from immunoSEQ multiplex PCR, and its TCRdb copy is limited to in-frame clones, with some not included. The top ten clones hold 2.5% of a sample with about 85,000 clones, about nine tenths of them seen once. The material was peripheral blood, obtained in the first trimester of pregnancy. These receptors were obtained from a female donor with multiple sclerosis, enrolled in a pregnancy study.

The genes are TRBV5-4 and TRBJ2-3; perhaps TRBD2 as D (6 bases). V lost 6 bases, J lost 2 bases, and 10 bases lay in between. The CDR3 covers 13 residues. The germline CDR1 and CDR2 sequences are SGHNT and YYREEE (reference sequence). CDR3 region: CASIAGNTDTQYF. The CDR3 bases are TGTGCCAGCATCGCGGGAAACACAGATACGCAGTATTTT.

The chain employs TRBV7-9 and TRBJ2-3; D may be TRBD2 (5 bases). The CDR3 totals 16 residues. V was pared by 2 bases and J by 3 bases, with 15 bases between. Looked up from germline, CDR1 is SEHNR and CDR2 is FQNEAQ (reference sequence). CDR3 coding DNA: TGTGCCAGCAGCTTAACCCGGGGTATCTGGACAGATACGCAGTATTTT. The encoded protein is CASSLTRGIWTDTQYF.

This chain links TRBV2 with TRBJ1-6; a weak D match, TRBD1 (6 bases). Between the trimmed V and J ends, which lost 7 bases and 6 bases, there was a span of 10 bases. The CDR3 has 13 amino acids. Germline V gives CDR1 SNHLY, CDR2 FYNNEI. The CDR3 loop reads CASKDRSNSPLHF. Here the CDR3 DNA reads TGTGCCAGCAAGGACAGAAGTAATTCACCCCTCCACTTT.

This chain uses TRBV10-3 with TRBJ2-2; 7 bases match TRBD2. V shed 4 bases and J 5 bases; nucleotides not matched to a gene: 7. This CDR3 region has 15 residues. Germline V CDR1 and CDR2: ENHRY, SYGVKD. CDR3 amino acids: CAISVTAGITGELFF. CDR3 DNA: TGTGCCATCAGTGTTACAGCGGGGATTACCGGGGAGCTGTTTTTT.

The CDR3 reads CASTSTTGTMHEQYF. Here the CDR3 DNA reads TGCGCCAGCACGTCCACGACCGGGACAATGCACGAGCAGTACTTC. This chain uses TRBV5-1 with TRBJ2-7; TRBD1 might be the D (6 bases). V lost 6 bases and J 5 bases, leaving 21 bases between the germline ends. The CDR3 runs 15 residues. Germline V gene data show CDR1 as SGHRS and CDR2 as YFSETQ.

The gene calls are TRBV11-3 and TRBJ1-6; 8 bases are shared with TRBD1. Germline V gene sequence: CDR1 SGHNT, CDR2 YENEEA. The V segment lost 2 bases and the J segment 6 bases; nucleotides outside the gene matches: 0. The CDR3 spans 14 residues. CDR3 protein: CASSLTGGNSPLHF. DNA for the CDR3: TGTGCCAGCAGCTTAACAGGGGGTAATTCACCCCTCCACTTT. Together with reference TRBV11-3 and TRBJ1-6, the CDR3 gives the full variable domain: EAGVVQSPRYKIIEKKQPVAFWCNPISGHNTLYWYLQNLGQGPELLIRYENEEAVDDSQLPKDRFSAERLKGVDSTLKIQPAELGDSAVYLCASSLTGGNSPLHFGNGTRLTVT.

V and J are TRBV28 and TRBJ1-1; D might be TRBD1 (5 bases). V shed 8 bases and J shed 1 base, with 11 bases lying between them. Germline loops: CDR1 MDHEN, CDR2 SYDVKM. CDR3 size: 13 residues. Here the CDR3 DNA reads TGTGCCAGCGGTGGACACCCGAACACTGAAGCTTTCTTT. Amino acids: CASGGHPNTEAFF.

This chain links TRBV28 with TRBJ1-5; possibly TRBD1 for D (5 bases). The V end was cut by 6 bases, the J end by 1 base, with 16 bases between. The CDR3 extends over 16 amino acids. The germline V gene has CDR1 MDHEN and CDR2 SYDVKM. CDR3 region: CASSPPGLGSNQPQHF. For the CDR3, the DNA is TGTGCCAGCAGCCCCCCGGGACTAGGAAGCAATCAGCCCCAGCATTTT.

V gene TRBV18 combines with J gene TRBJ2-3; D unclear. This CDR3 comprises 13 residues. Germline lookup yields CDR1 KGHSH and CDR2 LQKENI. Trimming stripped 3 bases from V and 0 bases from J, with 4 bases between. CDR3 nucleotide sequence: TGTGCCAGCTCACCGTCAAGCACAGATACGCAGTATTTT. Translation: CASSPSSTDTQYF.

The chain has TRBV27 and TRBJ1-5; no definite D call. The CDR3 sequence is 12 residues long. The V gene's germline CDR1 is MNHEY and CDR2 SMNVEV (reference sequence). The ends were cut back, 10 bases at V and 4 bases at J, with 11 bases in the middle. The CDR3 DNA sequence: TGTGCCACCGGTTGGCGGAATCAGCCCCAGCATTTT. The encoded protein is CATGWRNQPQHF.

This chain connects TRBV2 to TRBJ1-1; a possible D gene is TRBD1 (6 bases). Trimming stripped 7 bases from V and 1 base from J, with 10 bases between. This CDR3 is built from 13 residues. The germline V gene has CDR1 SNHLY and CDR2 FYNNEI. As DNA, the CDR3 is TGTGCCAGCATAAGGACAGAGAACACTGAAGCTTTCTTT. Its translation: CASIRTENTEAFF.

The V call is TRBV18, the J call TRBJ1-4, with TRBD1 identical over 7 bases. The germline CDR1 and CDR2 sequences are KGHSH and LQKENI. V gave up 10 bases and J gave up 3 bases; unmatched junction bases: 11. This CDR3 is built from 15 residues. The CDR3 DNA reads as TGTGCCACCGCTGAGTCCGGGACAGCTAATGAAAAACTGTTTTTT. Amino acid sequence: CATAESGTANEKLFF. The entire variable domain, with the rest obtained from reference TRBV18 and TRBJ1-4, is as follows: NAGVMQNPRHLVRRRGQEARLRCSPMKGHSHVYWYRQLPEEGLKFMVYLQKENIIDESGMPKERFSAEFPKEGPSILRIQQVVRGDSAAYFCATAESGTANEKLFFGSGTQLSVL.

This chain uses TRBV27 with TRBJ2-7; 8 nucleotides agree with TRBD2. V gave up 2 bases and J gave up 0 bases; unmatched junction bases: 3. CDR3 size: 15 residues. Germline V gene sequence: CDR1 MNHEY, CDR2 SMNVEV (reference sequence). DNA for the CDR3: TGTGCCAGCAGTTTAGTCCTAGCGGGCTCCTACGAGCAGTACTTC. This encodes CASSLVLAGSYEQYF.

The rearrangement links TRBV28 to TRBJ1-4, with 8 nucleotides matching TRBD1. The CDR3 totals 15 residues. Trimming took 6 bases from V and 2 from J; bases not matched to a gene: 5. Germline CDR1 is MDHEN and CDR2 is SYDVKM. CDR3 loop: CASRPYRGTNEKLFF. The CDR3 nucleotides read TGTGCCAGCAGACCCTACAGGGGGACTAATGAAAAACTGTTTTTT.

The genes are TRBV28 and TRBJ1-1, with D perhaps TRBD1 (5 bases). The germline gives CDR1 MDHEN, CDR2 SYDVKM. CDR3 length equals 12 residues. Trimming left V 3 bases short and J 6 bases short, with 8 bases between. As DNA, the CDR3 is TGTGCCAGCAGTTTCTTCAGGGCTGAAGCTTTCTTT. Translating gives CASSFFRAEAFF.

V and J are TRBV14 and TRBJ2-1, with TRBD2 identical over 7 bases. Unmatched junction bases numbered 20, after V lost 4 bases and J lost 11 bases. The germline V gene has CDR1 SGHDN and CDR2 FVKESK. The CDR3 is 17 residues long. Written as DNA, the CDR3 is TGTGCCAGCAGCCTCGCCGGTGGGGTCGGGGGGTCAGTTAAGCAGTTCTTC. Translating it yields CASSLAGGVGGSVKQFF.

This chain joins TRBV5-1 and TRBJ1-2; TRBD1 agrees at 9 bases. V lost 0 bases and J lost 7; bases outside the gene matches: 4. The CDR3 length is 14 residues. CDR1 is SGHRS and CDR2 is YFSETQ in the germline V gene. The CDR3 loop reads CASSLGQGEVGYTF. DNA of the CDR3: TGCGCCAGCAGCTTGGGACAGGGGGAGGTTGGCTACACCTTC.